This TCR beta chain was sequenced during a study of tumor-infiltrating lymphocytes in primary liver carcinoma (TCRdb year 2017). Concerning the study at large: Of the five patients, three men and two women aged 30 to 69 years, four had hepatocellular carcinoma and one had combined HCC and intrahepatic cholangiocarcinoma. The tumors of the five patients were staged as T1-T3 N0M0, with maximum diameters ranging from roughly 4.2 to 11 cm. TCRbeta repertoire sequencing covered 35 or so specimens from 5 patients: roughly 25 tumor regions, 5 adjacent noncancerous liver tissues and 5 peripheral blood samples. Each sample produced roughly 3.65 to 7.5 million productive TCRbeta reads, and read depth showed no significant difference between tissue types. Agilent mRNA microarray profiling was performed on the 25 tumor region samples to relate TCRbeta repertoire diversity to the local molecular phenotype. The study combined TCRbeta repertoire sequencing, expression microarrays and whole-exome sequencing across five regions of each liver tumor, with adjacent normal tissue and blood. Repertoires from technical replicates were highly reproducible, with mean shared-clone rates around 0.87 and correlation coefficients above 0.98. The paper's findings and limits, for the study overall: Only about 7-24% of top clones were present in all five regions of a tumor, suggesting spatial heterogeneity of tumor-infiltrating T cells. A significantly larger repertoire fraction was made up by the top 250 clones in tumors than in blood (p = 0.039). Because only the TCR beta chain was sequenced and unpaired alpha chains were not captured, true repertoire diversity is likely underestimated. Repertoire overlap was higher between tumor regions (mean roughly 35%) than tumor-adjacent (around 17%) or tumor-blood (14%) pairs, consistent with antigen-driven expansion. Only four or five patients were included in the study, and the authors note that the findings should be validated in a larger study. Bulk unsorted samples precluded comparing CD4+ and CD8+ T cell repertoires.

Reading from cysteine to phenylalanine, the CDR3 counts 13 amino acids. Only the CDR3 portion is preserved as DNA: 39 bases, with reading frame beginning at the first base. Worth noting for this clonotype: What this receptor recognizes is not known. One junction end disagrees with the germline gene, perhaps due to a read error.

Total RNA and DNA were co-extracted from around 18-30 mg of bulk tissue with the AllPrep DNA/RNA mini kit, without cell sorting. Between November 2015 and 2016, five patients in China with histopathologically diagnosed primary liver carcinoma had surgical resection. At the time of sampling, the patients had chronic HBV infection and had not received any treatment. Each tumor was sampled at five spatially separated regions: the superior, inferior, left-lateral and right-lateral poles and the tumor centre. Histology showed that every tumor sample contained more than 80% viable tumor cells. Fresh tumor and adjacent tissue pieces were bisected; one half was stored in RNAlater at -80°C, the other sent for histology. Starting from 500 to 650 ng total RNA, TCRbeta-specific cDNA was produced by reverse transcription with a constant-region primer and ProtoScript II reverse transcriptase. TCRbeta libraries were built with three nested multiplex PCR rounds, a slightly modified ARM-PCR procedure. Each of the first two PCR rounds ran for around 10 cycles using multiplex TRBV1-TRBV30 forward primers together with a Cbeta reverse primer. A final 25-cycle PCR with Deep VentR polymerase added sample barcodes and Illumina adapters. Before sequencing, amplicons of 200-500 bp were purified from gel using a QIAquick gel extraction kit. TCRbeta amplicons were sequenced on an Illumina HiSeq 2500 with 250-bp paired-end reads. As for the original processing: Quality trimming of reads was performed with Trimmomatic v0.33, and paired reads were merged with FLASH v1.2.11 so that full CDR3 sequences could be recovered. V, D and J germline segments were assigned to the rearranged TCRbeta sequences using MiGEC v1.2.1b. Clonotype statistics and Shannon-Wiener diversity indices were calculated with VDJtools v1.0.0. To reduce sampling bias, subsequent analyses other than the diversity analysis used only the 250 most abundant clonotypes in each sample. In TCRdb, the public reads were trimmed at Q25 with fastp and aligned with MiXCR, with productive beta chains retained. Each CDR3 protein appears once, grouped with its most common genes and DNA. The V and J calls and clone size are TCRdb's, not the authors'. The sample table contains approximately 190,000 distinct CDR3 sequences; only one count was recorded for approximately 80% of them. 15% to 20% of the sample is in the top ten clones.

Sequencing was performed on tumor tissue from primary liver carcinoma. The receptor chain draws on TRBV12-3 or TRBV12-4 and TRBJ2-5; TRBD2 could be the D gene, as 5 bases match. The TCR was taken from a man aged 40-49 years with primary liver carcinoma and hepatitis B virus infection. The DNA sequence reads TGTGACAGCAGCCGAAGCGGAACAGAGTCCCAGTACTTC. This yields the protein CDSSRSGTESQYF.